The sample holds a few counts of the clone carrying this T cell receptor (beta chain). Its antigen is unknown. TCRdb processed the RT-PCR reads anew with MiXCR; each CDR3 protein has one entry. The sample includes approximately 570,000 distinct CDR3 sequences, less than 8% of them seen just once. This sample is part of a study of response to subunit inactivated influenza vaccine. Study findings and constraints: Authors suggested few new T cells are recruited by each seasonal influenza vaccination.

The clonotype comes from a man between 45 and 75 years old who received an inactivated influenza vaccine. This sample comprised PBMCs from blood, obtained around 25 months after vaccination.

The CDR3 DNA sequence: TGTGCCAGCAGCCATACAGCCGCTCGTCAGCCCCAGCATTTT. It is translated as CASSHTAARQPQHF. J is TRBJ1-5 and V is TRBV3-1; D remains unclear. The CDR3 runs 14 residues. Germline assignment: CDR1 LGHDT and CDR2 YNNKEL (reference sequence). Trimming took off 3 bases at V and 6 bases at J, with 12 bases between the two ends.